This TCR beta chain was identified in a study of blood T cell repertoires in COVID-19. Overall study context: There were acute and convalescent COVID-19 samples, and they came from the United States, Italy and Spain. Sources were T cells, B-cell-depleted T cells, or PBMCs; the material itself was cDNA or gDNA.

TCRdb's table, derived via immunoSEQ multiplex PCR, lists solely in-frame clones and lacks some. In the table there are around 200,000 clones, around 85% of which are singletons. The clonotype comes from a man aged 25-45 years with acute or convalescent COVID-19. Material: peripheral blood.

CDR3 coding DNA: TGCGCCAGCAGCTTGGGGACGGACAGCGCCGGGACTAGCGGGATCTACAATGAGCAGTTCTTC. Residues: CASSLGTDSAGTSGIYNEQFF. The genes are TRBV5-1 and TRBJ2-1; 13 nucleotides match TRBD2. The junction had 15 bases not matched to a gene; V was cut back by 0 bases and J by 3 bases. Germline V gene sequence: CDR1 SGHRS, CDR2 YFSETQ. This CDR3 has 21 residues. The full variable domain, rest sourced from reference TRBV5-1 and TRBJ2-1, is KAGVTQTPRYLIKTRGQQVTLSCSPISGHRSVSWYQQTPGQGLQFLFEYFSETQRNKGNFPGRFSGRQFSNSRSEMNVSTLELGDSALYLCASSLGTDSAGTSGIYNEQFFGPGTRLTVL.